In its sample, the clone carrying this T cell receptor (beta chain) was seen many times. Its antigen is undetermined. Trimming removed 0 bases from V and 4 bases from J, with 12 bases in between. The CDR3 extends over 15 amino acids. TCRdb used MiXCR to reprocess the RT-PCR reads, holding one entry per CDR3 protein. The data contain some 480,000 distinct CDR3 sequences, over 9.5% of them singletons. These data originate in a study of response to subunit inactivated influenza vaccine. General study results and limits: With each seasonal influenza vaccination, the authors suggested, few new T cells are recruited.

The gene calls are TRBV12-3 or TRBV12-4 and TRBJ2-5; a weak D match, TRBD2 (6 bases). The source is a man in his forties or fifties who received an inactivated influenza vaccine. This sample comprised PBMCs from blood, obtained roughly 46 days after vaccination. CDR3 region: CASSLAGLGGETQYF. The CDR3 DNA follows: TGTGCCAGCAGTTTAGCGGGGTTGGGAGGAGAGACCCAGTACTTC.